Each of the 23 T cell receptor beta chains below was sequenced from the same sample in a study of human T cells and chemical hapten exposure. MiXCR, run by TCRdb on the 5' RACE reads, gives a single entry per CDR3 protein. The table has about 140,000 distinct CDR3 sequences, roughly 4% seen once; the top ten hold over 1.1%. Extraction of total RNA was performed on unfractionated whole blood. The origin of the receptors is a female donor in good health.

This clonotype was picked up many times. This chain connects TRBV7-2 to TRBJ1-6, with 11 bases lining up with TRBD1. Per germline, CDR1 SGHTA and CDR2 FQGNSA. This CDR3 is built from 16 residues. The trim removed 4 bases at V and 6 bases at J, leaving 5 bases unmatched. CDR3 in DNA: TGTGCCAGCAGCTACGGACAGGGGGCAAGTAATTCACCCCTCCACTTT. Translated, it gives CASSYGQGASNSPLHF.

Many counts were recorded for this clonotype. The chain combines TRBV24-1 with TRBJ2-1, with TRBD1 matching 8 bases. Germline trimming cut 4 bases from V and 7 bases from J; bases unmatched to any gene: 5. The CDR3 loop spans 14 amino acids. Germline V CDR1 and CDR2: KGHDR, SFDVKD. The CDR3 is CATSEPTGANEQFF. As DNA, the CDR3 is TGTGCCACCAGTGAGCCGACAGGGGCGAATGAGCAGTTCTTC.

The chain employs TRBV7-2 and TRBJ2-5; 8 bases agree with TRBD1. V gave up 5 bases and J gave up 4 bases; unmatched junction bases: 6. CDR1 and CDR2 (germline): SGHTA, FQGNSA. The CDR3 runs to 14 residues. The DNA of the CDR3 is TGTGCCAGCAGCCGGACAGGGTCTCCAGAGACCCAGTACTTC. Its protein product is CASSRTGSPETQYF. Combining the CDR3 with reference TRBV7-2 and TRBJ2-5 gives the whole variable domain GAGVSQSPSNKVTEKGKDVELRCDPISGHTALYWYRQSLGQGLEFLIYFQGNSAPDKSGLPSDRFSAERTGGSVSTLTIQRTQQEDSAVYLCASSRTGSPETQYFGPGTRLLVL.

The chain uses TRBV6-4 and TRBJ2-1, with D possibly being TRBD1 (6 bases). This CDR3 contains 14 residues. Germline values: CDR1 MRHNA, CDR2 SNTAGT. Trimming removed 9 bases at V and 8 bases at J, with 20 bases between. The CDR3 sequence: CASCRDTKVDEQFF. CDR3 coding DNA: TGTGCCAGTTGTCGGGACACCAAGGTGGATGAGCAGTTCTTC.

This clonotype was found many times. V gene TRBV29-1 combines with J gene TRBJ2-5; D gene unclear. The CDR3 has 12 residues. V was pared by 5 bases and J by 5 bases, with 12 bases between. Germline-derived CDR1 and CDR2 are SQVTM and ANQGSEA. CDR3 sequence (DNA): TGCAGCGTTTCGGTAGGAAGTGAGACCCAGTACTTC. Translation gives CSVSVGSETQYF.

In its sample, this clonotype was seen many times. The chain's CDR3 is CASSLVPLAKNIQYF. The DNA of the CDR3 is TGTGCCAGCAGCTTAGTACCGTTAGCCAAAAACATTCAGTACTTC. The chain joins TRBV7-2 to TRBJ2-4, with D hard to call. Germline CDR1 SGHTA, CDR2 FQGNSA. Between the trimmed V and J ends, which lost 1 base and 0 bases, there was a span of 7 bases. This CDR3 is built from 15 residues.

This clonotype was detected ten times or more. The chain is built from TRBV4-3 and TRBJ1-2; tentative D call: TRBD1 (5 bases). V was cut by 4 bases and J by 1 base, with 13 bases left in between. The CDR3 contains 15 residues. Germline CDR1 reads LGHNA; CDR2 reads YSLEER. The CDR3 DNA reads TGCGCCAGCAGCCCGGGTGGGACTTTTAACTATGGCTACACCTTC. Its translation: CASSPGGTFNYGYTF.

This clonotype was recorded at least ten times. V gene TRBV5-1 combines with J gene TRBJ2-7; 13 nucleotides match TRBD2. The J segment lost 5 bases and the V segment lost 4 bases, leaving 15 bases of the junction unmatched. Germline CDR1 is SGHRS and CDR2 is YFSETQ. The CDR3 sequence is 18 residues long. CDR3 nucleotide sequence: TGCGCCAGCAGCAAGAGACTAGCGGGGGGACGGTACAGGGACGAGCAGTACTTC. This translates into CASSKRLAGGRYRDEQYF.

Many counts were recorded for this clonotype. The V gene is TRBV20-1, the J gene TRBJ2-7; D might be TRBD1 (5 bases). The V and J ends lost 5 bases and 2 bases respectively, with 16 bases between them. CDR1 and CDR2 from the germline V gene are DFQATT and SNEGSKA (reference sequence). The CDR3 loop spans 14 amino acids. The CDR3 region is CSAADRKNPYEQYF. For the CDR3, the DNA is TGCAGTGCTGCCGACAGAAAAAACCCCTACGAGCAGTACTTC.

This clonotype was seen at least ten times. This chain's CDR3 is CASSMAGGYNEQFF. As DNA, the CDR3 is TGTGCCAGCAGCATGGCGGGGGGCTACAATGAGCAGTTCTTC. This chain uses TRBV11-3 with TRBJ2-1; 8 bases align to TRBD2. J gave up 3 bases and V 5 bases, and 3 bases lay outside the gene matches. The CDR3 runs to 14 residues. In germline, CDR1 is SGHNT, CDR2 YENEEA. Full variable domain (rest looked up from reference TRBV11-3 and TRBJ2-1): EAGVVQSPRYKIIEKKQPVAFWCNPISGHNTLYWYLQNLGQGPELLIRYENEEAVDDSQLPKDRFSAERLKGVDSTLKIQPAELGDSAVYLCASSMAGGYNEQFFGPGTRLTVL.

This clonotype was picked up many times. CDR3: CASSLKHPNEKLFF. The CDR3 coding sequence is TGCGCCAGCAGCTTGAAGCACCCTAATGAAAAACTGTTTTTT. The J gene is TRBJ1-4, the V gene TRBV5-1; D remains ambiguous. V was clipped by 1 base and J by 3 bases, with 7 bases between them. Germline CDR1 reads SGHRS; CDR2 reads YFSETQ. The CDR3 length is 14 residues.

Many counts were recorded for this clonotype. The chain combines TRBV7-2 with TRBJ2-7; 7 bases are shared with TRBD2. The V segment lost 5 bases and the J segment 3 bases; nucleotides outside the gene matches: 7. There are 14 residues in the CDR3. Per the germline V gene, CDR1 is SGHTA and CDR2 is FQGNSA. In DNA, the CDR3 is TGTGCCAGCAGCGGGAGGGGTTGGGTCTACGAGCAGTACTTC. As protein: CASSGRGWVYEQYF.

At least ten counts were recorded for this clonotype. The V call is TRBV4-3, the J call TRBJ2-6; 12 nucleotides align to TRBD1. CDR1 is LGHNA and CDR2 is YSLEER in the germline V gene. V was clipped by 4 bases and J by 8 bases; unmatched bases: 12. The length of the CDR3 is 18 residues. The CDR3 loop reads CASSPRDRGLPRTNVLTF. The DNA of the CDR3 is TGCGCCAGCAGCCCCCGGGACAGGGGGCTCCCTAGGACCAACGTCCTGACTTTC.

This clonotype was seen more than once but under ten times. V gene TRBV12-3 or TRBV12-4 combines with J gene TRBJ1-2, with a tentative D call TRBD1 (6 bases). V gave up 6 bases and J gave up 0 bases, with 11 bases separating them. The CDR3 consists of 14 residues. For the CDR3, the DNA is TGTGCCAGCAGACCGAGGACAGCTAACTATGGCTACACCTTC. The encoded protein is CASRPRTANYGYTF.

This clonotype was seen many times. The chain links TRBV2 to TRBJ2-2, with D maybe TRBD1 (5 bases). Germline assignment: CDR1 SNHLY and CDR2 FYNNEI. Deletions cut 4 bases from V and 4 bases from J, with 13 bases between. The length of the CDR3 is 15 residues. Written as DNA, the CDR3 is TGTGCCAGCAGTGTCTCAGGGCCCGGCACCGGGGAGCTGTTTTTT. Amino acid sequence: CASSVSGPGTGELFF.

This clonotype was recorded at least ten times. J is TRBJ2-1 and V is TRBV10-2; unclear D gene. The CDR3 is made up of 12 amino acids. Germline assignment: CDR1 WSHSY and CDR2 SAAADI. The V and J ends lost 8 bases and 2 bases respectively, with 7 bases between them. In nucleotides, the CDR3 is TGCGCCAGCGGGGTCACCTACAATGAGCAGTTCTTC. This encodes CASGVTYNEQFF.

This clonotype showed up many times. V gene TRBV7-3 combines with J gene TRBJ1-5; maybe TRBD1 (5 bases). Germline CDR1 SGHTA, CDR2 FQGTGA. CDR3 length: 14 residues. V was shortened by 10 bases and J by 4 bases, with 17 bases between the two germline ends. CDR3: CANPSKTVNQPQHF. CDR3 DNA: TGTGCCAATCCTTCGAAGACAGTTAATCAGCCCCAGCATTTT.

V and J are TRBV7-2 and TRBJ2-1; D ambiguous. Deletions cut 2 bases from V and 15 bases from J, with 14 bases between. Germline V gene sequence: CDR1 SGHTA, CDR2 FQGNSA. The CDR3 has 12 amino acids. In DNA, the CDR3 is TGTGCCAGCAGCTTACGCCCTACCTTGCGGTTCTTC. It specifies CASSLRPTLRFF.

The chain employs TRBV19 and TRBJ2-7; 8 nucleotides align to TRBD1. The CDR3 runs to 12 residues. Germline-derived CDR1 and CDR2 are LNHDA and SQIVND (reference sequence). After removal of 5 bases from V and 5 bases from J, the junction contained 2 bases not matched to a gene. For the CDR3, the DNA is TGTGCCAGTAGTGGACAGGGCCACGAGCAGTACTTC. Translation gives CASSGQGHEQYF.

This clonotype has ten or more counts. The chain combines TRBV5-1 with TRBJ2-3, with D perhaps given as TRBD1 or TRBD2 (5 bases each). The CDR3 loop spans 16 amino acids. Germline CDR1 and CDR2: SGHRS and YFSETQ. The V gene lost 1 base and the J gene lost 1 base, with 13 bases spanning the gap. The CDR3 DNA is TGCGCCAGCAGCTTGTTCGGGGCGCTTGGCACAGATACGCAGTATTTT. As protein: CASSLFGALGTDTQYF.

In this sample, this clonotype turned up many times. The chain's CDR3 is CASSLLALPDTQYF. CDR3 coding DNA: TGTGCCAGCAGCTTACTAGCTCTACCAGATACGCAGTATTTT. J is TRBJ2-3 and V is TRBV7-3; perhaps TRBD2 as D (5 bases). This CDR3 is built from 14 residues. Germline V gene lookup returns CDR1 SGHTA and CDR2 FQGTGA. Between the trimmed V and J ends, which lost 2 bases and 4 bases, there was a span of 10 bases.

This clonotype was recorded at least ten times. This sequence joins TRBV9 and TRBJ1-2, with no clear D. Germline CDR1 is SGDLS and CDR2 is YYNGEE. This CDR3 comprises 14 residues. Trimming removed 0 bases from V and 3 bases from J, with 9 bases in between. CDR3 loop: CASSVEGYHYGYTF. Here the CDR3 DNA reads TGTGCCAGCAGCGTAGAAGGGTATCACTATGGCTACACCTTC.

This clonotype was observed at least ten times. The chain carries TRBV28 and TRBJ2-7; D is unclear. The length of the CDR3 is 13 residues. Per germline, CDR1 MDHEN and CDR2 SYDVKM. V was cut by 4 bases and J by 3 bases, with 10 bases left in between. For the CDR3, the DNA is TGTGCCAGCAGTTACCCAGATTACTACGAGCAGTACTTC. Protein sequence: CASSYPDYYEQYF.